This T cell receptor beta chain was documented in a study of cytomegalovirus exposure and HLA in healthy donors. Background on the study: As an earlier analysis found, some 180 million T cells yielded over 95 million unique TCR beta sequences. General study points: Associated with cytomegalovirus, according to the listing, were 150 to 200 TCR beta chains. Analysis performed later showed TCR beta chains linked to HLA being more clonally expanded than equally common others.

Researchers ran the PCR with 60 Vbeta and 13 Jbeta primers. TCRdb's copy holds only in-frame clones and misses some; the assay was immunoSEQ multiplex PCR. The table shows under 200,000 clones, with about four fifths occurring only once. CDR1 and CDR2 from the germline V gene are SGHTA and FQGNSA. The V gene lost 0 bases and the J gene lost 4 bases, with 9 bases spanning the gap. The CDR3 is 14 amino acids. This clone was found a few times. The antigen is unknown. Input material: PBMCs. The sequence derives from a male donor in good health and CMV-seropositive. The rearrangement links TRBV7-2 to TRBJ1-2; D unresolved. CDR3 in DNA: TGTGCCAGCAGCTTAGCAGTGGCAGTCTATGGCTACACCTTC. Translated: CASSLAVAVYGYTF.